The subject of this entry is one T cell receptor beta chain. Its antigen is not known. Unmatched junction bases numbered 18, after V lost 5 bases and J lost 5 bases. Germline loops: CDR1 MNHEY, CDR2 SVGEGT. The CDR3 runs to 18 residues. The sample originates from a study of response to subunit inactivated influenza vaccine. General study points: Few new T cells, the authors suggested, are recruited by each seasonal influenza vaccination.

TCRdb re-derived calls from the RT-PCR reads in MiXCR, one entry per CDR3 protein. The data show under 550,000 distinct CDR3 sequences, 6.5% to 8% seen once. This material consisted of PBMCs from blood, taken about 24 months after vaccination. This chain connects TRBV6-2 or TRBV6-3 to TRBJ2-3, with 8 bases fitting TRBD2. This sequence originates from a man in his fifties or sixties who received an inactivated influenza vaccine. The CDR3 DNA reads TGTGCCAGCAGTCTCACCTTACTCACTAGCGGTGCGAAAGATACGCAGTATTTT. This translates into CASSLTLLTSGAKDTQYF.